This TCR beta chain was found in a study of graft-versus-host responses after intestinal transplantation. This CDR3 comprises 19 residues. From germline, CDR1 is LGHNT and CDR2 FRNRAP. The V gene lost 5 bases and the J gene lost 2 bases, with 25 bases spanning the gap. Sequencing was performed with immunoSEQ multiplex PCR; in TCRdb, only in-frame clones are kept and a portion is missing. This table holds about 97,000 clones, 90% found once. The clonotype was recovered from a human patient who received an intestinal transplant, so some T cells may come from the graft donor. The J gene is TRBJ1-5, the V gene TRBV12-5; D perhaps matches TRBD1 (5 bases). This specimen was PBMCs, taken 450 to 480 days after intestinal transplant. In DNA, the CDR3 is TGTGCTAGTGGTACCCCCCCCGGGGAGGGGCCCTTTGGCAATCAGCCCCAGCATTTT. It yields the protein CASGTPPGEGPFGNQPQHF.